This TCR beta chain is from a study of blood T cells in healthy people across ages. Sample-barcoded 5' priming and a J-beta primer mix drove a second PCR of 7 to 11 cycles. A single record per CDR3 protein comes from TCRdb applying MiXCR to the 5' RACE reads. The sample shows about 1 million distinct CDR3 sequences, under 55% of them seen only once. In germline, CDR1 is MNHEY, CDR2 SMNVEV (reference sequence). The CDR3 spans 15 residues. V trimming: 5 bases; J trimming: 3 bases; junction bases outside the gene matches: 10. Only a few counts were recorded for this clonotype. Sequencing input: blood. This TCR was recovered from a woman aged 55-75 years in good health. The genes are TRBV27 and TRBJ2-7, with 7 bases aligning to TRBD2. DNA for the CDR3: TGTGCCAGCAGTCCGACAGACGGGACTAACTACGAGCAGTACTTC. This sequence encodes CASSPTDGTNYEQYF.